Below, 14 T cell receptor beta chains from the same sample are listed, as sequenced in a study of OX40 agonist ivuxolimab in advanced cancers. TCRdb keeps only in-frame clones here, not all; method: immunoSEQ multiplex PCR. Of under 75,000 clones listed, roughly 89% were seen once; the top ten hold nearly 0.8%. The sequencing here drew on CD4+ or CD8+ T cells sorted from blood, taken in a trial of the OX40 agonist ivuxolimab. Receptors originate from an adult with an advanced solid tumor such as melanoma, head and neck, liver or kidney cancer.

CDR3 amino acids: CASSSDREGEKLFF. The DNA for the CDR3 is TGTGCCAGCAGCTCGGACAGGGAAGGTGAAAAACTGTTTTTT. The chain links TRBV11-2 to TRBJ1-4, with 8 bases identical to TRBD1. Germline V gene data show CDR1 as SGHAT and CDR2 as FQNNGV. The CDR3 extends over 14 amino acids. Trimming at V came to 4 bases and at J to 7 bases, leaving 5 bases not matched to a gene.

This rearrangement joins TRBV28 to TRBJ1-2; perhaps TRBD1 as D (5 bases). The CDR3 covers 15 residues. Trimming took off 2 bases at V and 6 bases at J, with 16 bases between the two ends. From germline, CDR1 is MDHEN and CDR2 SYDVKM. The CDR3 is CASSLGGTDVDGYTF. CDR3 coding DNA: TGTGCCAGCAGTTTAGGTGGGACGGACGTGGATGGCTACACCTTC.

As DNA, the CDR3 is TGCGCCAGCACTTTAGACAGCCCAACGCGGGAGACCCAGTACTTC. Translation: CASTLDSPTRETQYF. This chain connects TRBV5-1 to TRBJ2-5; the D gene is possibly TRBD1 (5 bases). V lost 6 bases and J lost 5, with 20 bases in between. Germline lookup yields CDR1 SGHRS and CDR2 YFSETQ. The CDR3 contains 15 residues.

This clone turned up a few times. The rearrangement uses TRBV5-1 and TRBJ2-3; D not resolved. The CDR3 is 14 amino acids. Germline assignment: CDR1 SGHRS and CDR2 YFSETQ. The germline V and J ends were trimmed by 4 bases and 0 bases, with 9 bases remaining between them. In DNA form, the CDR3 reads TGCGCCAGCAGCCAGGACCCAAGCACAGATACGCAGTATTTT. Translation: CASSQDPSTDTQYF.

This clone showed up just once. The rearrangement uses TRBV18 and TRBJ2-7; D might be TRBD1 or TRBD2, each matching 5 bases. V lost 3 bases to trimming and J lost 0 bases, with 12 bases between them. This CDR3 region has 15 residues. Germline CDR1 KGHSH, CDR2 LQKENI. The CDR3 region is CASSPPGRSSYEQYF. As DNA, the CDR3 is TGTGCCAGCTCACCTCCGGGACGGAGCTCCTACGAGCAGTACTTC.

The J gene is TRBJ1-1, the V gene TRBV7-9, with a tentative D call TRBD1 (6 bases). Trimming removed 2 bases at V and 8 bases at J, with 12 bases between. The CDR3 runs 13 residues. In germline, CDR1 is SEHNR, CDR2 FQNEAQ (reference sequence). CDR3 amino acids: CASSLIEQGEAFF. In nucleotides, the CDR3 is TGTGCCAGCAGCTTAATCGAACAGGGCGAAGCTTTCTTT.

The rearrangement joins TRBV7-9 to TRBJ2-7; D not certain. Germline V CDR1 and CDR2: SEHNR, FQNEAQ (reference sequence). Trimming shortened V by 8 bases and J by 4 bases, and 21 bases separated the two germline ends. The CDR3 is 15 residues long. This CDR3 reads CASRDINPNQYEQYF. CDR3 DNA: TGTGCCAGCCGCGACATAAATCCGAACCAGTACGAGCAGTACTTC. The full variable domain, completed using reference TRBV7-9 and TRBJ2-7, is DTGVSQNPRHKITKRGQNVTFRCDPISEHNRLYWYRQTLGQGPEFLTYFQNEAQLEKSRLLSDRFSAERPKGSFSTLEIQRTEQGDSAMYLCASRDINPNQYEQYFGPGTRLTVT.

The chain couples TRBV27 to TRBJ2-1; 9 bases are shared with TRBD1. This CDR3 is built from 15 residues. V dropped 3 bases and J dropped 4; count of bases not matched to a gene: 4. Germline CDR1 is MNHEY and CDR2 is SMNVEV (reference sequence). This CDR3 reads CASSLDRGSYNEQFF. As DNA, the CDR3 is TGTGCCAGCAGTTTGGACAGGGGTTCGTACAATGAGCAGTTCTTC.

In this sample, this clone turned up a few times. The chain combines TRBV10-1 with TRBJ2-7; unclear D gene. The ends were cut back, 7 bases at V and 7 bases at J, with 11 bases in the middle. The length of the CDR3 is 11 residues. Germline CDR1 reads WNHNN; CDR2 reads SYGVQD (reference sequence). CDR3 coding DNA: TGCGCCAGCATCGAGCCCGGGGAGCAGTACTTC. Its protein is CASIEPGEQYF.

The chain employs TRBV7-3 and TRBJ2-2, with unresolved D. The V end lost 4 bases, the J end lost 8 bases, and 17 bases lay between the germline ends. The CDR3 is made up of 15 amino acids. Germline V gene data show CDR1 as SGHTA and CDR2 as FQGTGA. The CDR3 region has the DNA TGTGCCAGCAGCTCCGGCCCGACGCTGTTAGGGGAGCTGTTTTTT. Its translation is CASSSGPTLLGELFF.

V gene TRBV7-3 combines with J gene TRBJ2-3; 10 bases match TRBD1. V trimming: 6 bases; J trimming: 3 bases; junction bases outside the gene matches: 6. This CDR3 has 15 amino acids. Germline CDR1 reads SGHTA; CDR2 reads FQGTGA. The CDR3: CASSPGTGVTDTQYF. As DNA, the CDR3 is TGTGCCAGCAGTCCCGGGACAGGGGTTACAGATACGCAGTATTTT.

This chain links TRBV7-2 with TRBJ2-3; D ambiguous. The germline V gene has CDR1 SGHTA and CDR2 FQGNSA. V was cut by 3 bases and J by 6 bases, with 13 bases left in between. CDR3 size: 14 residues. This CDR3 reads CASSFSQVGDTQYF. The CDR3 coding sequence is TGTGCCAGCAGCTTTTCCCAGGTTGGCGATACGCAGTATTTT. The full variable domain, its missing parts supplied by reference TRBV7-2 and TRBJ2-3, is GAGVSQSPSNKVTEKGKDVELRCDPISGHTALYWYRQSLGQGLEFLIYFQGNSAPDKSGLPSDRFSAERTGGSVSTLTIQRTQQEDSAVYLCASSFSQVGDTQYFGPGTRLTVL.

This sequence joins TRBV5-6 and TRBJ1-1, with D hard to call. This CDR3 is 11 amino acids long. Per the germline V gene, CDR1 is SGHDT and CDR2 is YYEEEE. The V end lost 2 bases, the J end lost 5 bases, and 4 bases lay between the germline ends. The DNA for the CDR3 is TGTGCCAGCAGCTTCCTAACTGAAGCTTTCTTT. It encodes CASSFLTEAFF.

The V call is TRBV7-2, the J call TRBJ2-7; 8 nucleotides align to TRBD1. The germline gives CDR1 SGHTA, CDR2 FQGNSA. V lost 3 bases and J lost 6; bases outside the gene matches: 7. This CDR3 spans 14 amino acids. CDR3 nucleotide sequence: TGTGCCAGCAGCTTTTTGGGACAGGCGAGCGAGCAGTACTTC. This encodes CASSFLGQASEQYF.